The text below deals with one TCR beta chain. The CDR3 runs 14 residues. Germline-derived CDR1 and CDR2 are LGHNA and YSLEER. V was clipped by 0 bases and J by 7 bases, with 12 bases between them. The sample originates from a study of blood T cells in healthy people across ages. It was with a sample-barcoded 5' primer and a J-beta primer mix that a second PCR of roughly 7 to 12 cycles was run. TCRdb itself ran the 5' RACE reads through MiXCR, one entry per CDR3 protein. The sample has 1.5 million to 1.8 million distinct CDR3 sequences, about 42% seen once. The rearrangement joins TRBV4-3 to TRBJ1-2; D is perhaps TRBD1 (5 bases). Sequenced input: blood. The receptor's source is a woman aged 18-29 years in good health. CDR3: CASSQETQGGGYTF. The CDR3 region has the DNA TGCGCCAGCAGCCAAGAAACCCAGGGCGGTGGCTACACCTTC.